This T cell receptor (beta chain) was sequenced in a study of blood T cell repertoires in COVID-19. Study information: Acute and convalescent COVID-19 samples came from the United States, Italy and Spain. PBMCs, B-cell-depleted T cells, or T cells were the source of the cDNA or gDNA that made up the material.

In the original analysis: Nucleated cell number was recorded as an estimate derived from reference gene primer amplification. Data came from immunoSEQ multiplex PCR; TCRdb stores just in-frame clones and leaves some out. V and J calls and clone size are those listed in that table; D and trimming were worked out from the DNA. The sample records roughly 380,000 clones, around nine tenths being singletons. Germline V gene sequence: CDR1 SGHNT, CDR2 YYREEE (reference sequence). The CDR3 has 16 residues. J was trimmed by 8 bases and V by 0 bases; bases with no gene match: 12. Seattle researchers signed up patients amid active infection and tracked them longitudinally.

This sequence was found in a woman between 35 and 50 years old with COVID-19, enrolled during active disease. The chain combines TRBV5-4 with TRBJ1-1; TRBD1 matches 8 bases. Sample: peripheral blood. The CDR3 bases are TGTGCCAGCAGCTTGGATCTTGGACAGGGCGGTTCGGAAGCTTTCTTT. Translation: CASSLDLGQGGSEAFF. The variable domain in full, with the rest retrieved from reference TRBV5-4 and TRBJ1-1, is ETGVTQSPTHLIKTRGQQVTLRCSSQSGHNTVSWYQQALGQGPQFIFQYYREEENGRGNFPPRFSGLQFPNYSSELNVNALELDDSALYLCASSLDLGQGGSEAFFGQGTRLTVV.